What follows are 15 T cell receptor beta chains derived from one specimen sequenced in a study of blood T cell repertoires in COVID-19. Libraries were prepared by immunoSEQ multiplex PCR; TCRdb keeps only in-frame clonotypes and omits some of them. The sample holds about 150,000 clones, about 78% seen once. The sequenced material came from peripheral blood. Receptors originate from a man between 60 and 70 years old who had recovered from COVID-19.

V usage is TRBV4-3 and J usage is TRBJ1-2; no reliable D call. V was pared by 0 bases and J by 8 bases, with 13 bases between. Germline CDR1 reads LGHNA; CDR2 reads YSLEER. This CDR3 contains 14 residues. The CDR3 protein is CASSQDRLQRGYTF. The DNA for the CDR3 is TGCGCCAGCAGCCAAGATCGTCTCCAGCGGGGCTACACCTTC.

This clone showed up just once. The chain has TRBV7-9 and TRBJ1-6; D not resolved. The V and J ends lost 0 bases and 5 bases respectively, with 14 bases between them. The germline V gene has CDR1 SEHNR and CDR2 FQNEAQ (reference sequence). This CDR3 is built from 17 residues. CDR3 coding DNA: TGTGCCAGCAGCTTAGCGGGAAGAGGGTCGGATAATTCACCCCTCCACTTT. As protein: CASSLAGRGSDNSPLHF.

J is TRBJ2-6 and V is TRBV3-1 (or the pseudogene TRBV3-2), with 8 bases that match TRBD1. The germline CDR1 and CDR2 sequences are LGHDT and YNNKEL (reference sequence). J lost 4 bases, V lost 4 bases, and 9 bases had no gene match. The CDR3 loop spans 17 amino acids. DNA for the CDR3: TGTGCCAGCAGCCGCCGACAGGGGTCGAGGGGGGCCAACGTCCTGACTTTC. It encodes CASSRRQGSRGANVLTF.

J is TRBJ1-1 and V is TRBV30, with D unclear. Germline V gives CDR1 GTSNPN, CDR2 SVGIG (reference sequence). CDR3 size: 13 residues. The ends were cut back, 3 bases at V and 1 base at J, with 9 bases in the middle. CDR3 sequence reads: CAWRGSGNTEAFF. For the CDR3, the DNA is TGTGCCTGGAGGGGTTCGGGGAACACTGAAGCTTTCTTT.

This clone was observed once. The chain carries TRBV6-5 and TRBJ1-2; D uncertain. The germline CDR1 and CDR2 sequences are MNHEY and SVGAGI. CDR3 length: 14 amino acids. V lost 7 bases, J lost 6 bases, and 18 bases lay in between. The CDR3 loop reads CASTPQRGEHGYTF. CDR3 DNA sequence: TGTGCCAGCACCCCCCAACGGGGAGAGCATGGCTACACCTTC.

The V call is TRBV10-3, the J call TRBJ1-2; 8 nucleotides align to TRBD1. The J segment lost 4 bases and the V segment lost 6 bases, leaving 7 bases of the junction unmatched. CDR1 and CDR2 from the germline V gene are ENHRY and SYGVKD. CDR3 size: 14 residues. CDR3 protein: CAISSGQGSYGYTF. CDR3 DNA sequence: TGTGCCATCAGCTCCGGACAGGGATCCTATGGCTACACCTTC.

The chain joins TRBV4-3 to TRBJ1-5; D is uncertain. Germline assignment: CDR1 LGHNA and CDR2 YSLEER. Trimming took off 0 bases at V and 7 bases at J, with 16 bases between the two ends. This CDR3 is 16 amino acids long. In DNA form, the CDR3 reads TGCGCCAGCAGCCAAGATTGGGCCCGGGGTGGGCAGCCCCAGCATTTT. Translated: CASSQDWARGGQPQHF.

The rearrangement joins TRBV4-3 to TRBJ2-3; weak D call: TRBD1 (6 bases). CDR1 and CDR2 from the germline V gene are LGHNA and YSLEER. The CDR3 spans 17 residues. The V gene lost 1 base and the J gene lost 5 bases, with 19 bases spanning the gap. The CDR3 spells CASSQGFGKGVGDTQYF. Written as DNA, the CDR3 is TGCGCCAGCAGCCAAGGCTTTGGAAAGGGGGTTGGAGATACGCAGTATTTT.

CDR3 sequence reads: CASSYGDSSEAFF. The CDR3 DNA reads TGTGCCAGCAGTTACGGGGACAGCAGTGAAGCTTTCTTT. The chain employs TRBV6-2 or TRBV6-3 and TRBJ1-1, with TRBD1 identical over 7 bases. This CDR3 is 13 amino acids long. The germline V gene encodes CDR1 MNHEY and CDR2 SVGEGT. Unmatched junction bases numbered 4, after V lost 2 bases and J lost 7 bases.

CDR3 bases: TGTGCCAGTAGTGGGGGGGGCCTGGACAATGAGCAGTTCTTC. Encoded protein: CASSGGGLDNEQFF. This chain uses TRBV19 with TRBJ2-1; tentative D call: TRBD2 (7 bases). The V gene lost 5 bases and the J gene lost 5 bases, with 13 bases spanning the gap. Germline CDR1 and CDR2: LNHDA and SQIVND (reference sequence). CDR3 length equals 14 residues.

V gene TRBV5-4 combines with J gene TRBJ1-4; no firm D call. Germline lookup yields CDR1 SGHNT and CDR2 YYREEE (reference sequence). V shed 0 bases and J shed 4 bases, with 10 bases lying between them. The CDR3 extends over 15 amino acids. As DNA, the CDR3 is TGTGCCAGCAGCTTGGCCAACCGGGGTAATGAAAAACTGTTTTTT. It codes for CASSLANRGNEKLFF.

The chain employs TRBV5-3 and TRBJ2-5; 7 bases agree with TRBD2. TRBV5-3 is filed as an ORF, its function uncertain. J gave up 5 bases and V 4 bases, and 14 bases lay outside the gene matches. CDR3 size: 16 residues. CDR3 residues: CARSVDERDSLETQYF. DNA for the CDR3: TGTGCCAGAAGCGTTGATGAGCGGGATAGTTTGGAGACCCAGTACTTC.

This rearrangement joins TRBV28 to TRBJ1-1; TRBD1 aligns across 9 bases. Germline loops: CDR1 MDHEN, CDR2 SYDVKM. V was pared by 3 bases and J by 4 bases, with 9 bases of the junction left unmatched. This CDR3 has 16 residues. The CDR3 nucleotides read TGTGCCAGCAGTTTGAACAGGGGGCAGGGGGGCACTGAAGCTTTCTTT. Protein sequence: CASSLNRGQGGTEAFF.

The chain carries TRBV29-1 and TRBJ1-1; D gene uncertain. V was pared by 8 bases and J by 0 bases, with 7 bases between. The CDR3 has 11 amino acids. Germline assignment: CDR1 SQVTM and CDR2 ANQGSEA. The CDR3 spells CSSGVNTEAFF. In DNA, the CDR3 is TGCAGCTCCGGGGTGAACACTGAAGCTTTCTTT. Complete variable domain (other parts from reference TRBV29-1 and TRBJ1-1): SAVISQKPSRDICQRGTSLTIQCQVDSQVTMMFWYRQQPGQSLTLIATANQGSEATYESGFVIDKFPISRPNLTFSTLTVSNMSPEDSSIYLCSSGVNTEAFFGQGTRLTVV.

The CDR3 region has the DNA TGTGCCAGCAGTTGGGGACAGGGGGATCAAGGCTACACCTTC. It yields the protein CASSWGQGDQGYTF. The chain employs TRBV28 and TRBJ1-2; 11 bases align to TRBD1. Per the germline V gene, CDR1 is MDHEN and CDR2 is SYDVKM. CDR3 size: 14 residues. Germline trimming cut 4 bases from V and 8 bases from J; bases unmatched to any gene: 6.